This T cell receptor (beta chain) emerged from a study of blood T cells in healthy people across ages (dated by TCRdb to 2015 to 2017). Regarding the complete study: In model experiments, roughly one uniquely barcoded TCR beta cDNA molecule per two T cells was captured by template switching. The donors were divided into four age groups: young (average roughly 15 years), middle-aged (approximately 39), aged (about 62) and long-lived (more than 75). Two additional independent replicas of 1 million unique cDNA reads from the same blood draw were analyzed for two donors (one aged 18 to 30 and one aged 80 or older). To avoid experimental bias, donors of different ages were randomly spread across the sequencing lanes. Age-related changes in TCR beta repertoire diversity were measured in the study by deep sequencing normalized with unique cDNA molecular identifiers. Study-wide findings and limitations: Observed TCR beta diversity per million T cells fell roughly linearly with age, and a significant reduction was already apparent by age around 40. Compared with the aged group, the long-lived group had more naive CD4+ T cells, fewer expanded clones and increased TCR diversity, a pattern suggesting age selection. There was a strong correlation between observed TCR beta diversity and the percentage of naive T cells measured by flow cytometry. Total diversity estimates from one million sequenced T cells were considered lower bounds and underestimates. Because the CMV infection status of the donors was unknown, age-related changes in expanded clonotypes may potentially have been confounded. Because profiling used bulk unsorted PBMCs, naive and antigen-experienced compartments could not be compared conclusively.

CDR1 and CDR2, per the germline V gene, are SGHTA and FQGNSA. Relative to germline, V is 6 bases shorter and J is 7 bases shorter, with 13 bases between their ends. Its CDR3 holds 14 amino acids, cysteine through phenylalanine. Solely the CDR3 DNA is kept, with 42 bases framed from the first base. Library prep was done by 5' RACE. Reads for this sample came from an Illumina HiSeq 2500. A second PCR of roughly 7 to 11 cycles was performed with a sample-barcoded 5' primer and a J-beta primer mix. A template-switch 5' adaptor carrying 12 random nucleotides introduced a unique molecular identifier onto each TCR beta cDNA molecule. At least 3 million CDR3-containing paired-end reads were obtained from each sample. First-strand cDNA synthesis was performed from all RNA using the Mint cDNA synthesis kit, with priming by a TRBC-specific oligonucleotide. After uracil-DNA glycosylase treatment, a first 18-cycle PCR used universal primers M1SS and BC2_uni_R on all cDNA. The original methods were these. For normalization, 1 million high-quality reads were randomly selected from each sample, with every read carrying a distinct molecular identifier. Reads with shared molecular identifiers were discarded instead of being binned into consensus sequences. CDR3 identification, clonotype clustering and error correction used MiTCR with a Q25 quality threshold and the strictest error-elimination algorithm. Lower-bound total TCR beta diversity was estimated with a nonparametric unseen species model using Euler transformation. TCRdb took the public reads, trimmed them with fastp at Q25, ran MiXCR for clone calling and kept in-frame beta chains. All rows with the same CDR3 protein become a single entry with the most common DNA and genes. These V and J calls originate from TCRdb's pipeline instead of the authors' own analysis. The sample table lists some 1.1 million distinct CDR3 sequences, roughly two fifths of them with a count of one. Around 13% of the sample lies in the top ten.

Donors were 39 systemically healthy Caucasian individuals from Russia aged roughly 6 to 90 years. Roughly 9.5 milliliters of peripheral blood were drawn from each donor into EDTA-treated Vacutainer tubes. Ficoll-Paque density-gradient centrifugation was used to isolate PBMCs, with at least 6.5 million per sample. Trizol reagent was used to extract total RNA from the PBMCs, yielding at least 5.5 micrograms per sample. For every donor, an aliquot of PBMCs went through flow cytometry to measure the percentages of naive CD45RAhigh/CD27high T cells. Details on this clonotype: Which antigen it targets is not known. There are no base qualities to consult, and no much larger clone falls within one base.

Sequencing was performed on blood. The TCR originated in a man younger than 30 in good health. This chain joins TRBV7-2 to TRBJ1-6, with the D gene not clear enough to name. The DNA reads as follows: TGTGCCAGCAGTTCCGGACGGGTCAATTCACCCCTCCACTTT. Protein translation: CASSSGRVNSPLHF.